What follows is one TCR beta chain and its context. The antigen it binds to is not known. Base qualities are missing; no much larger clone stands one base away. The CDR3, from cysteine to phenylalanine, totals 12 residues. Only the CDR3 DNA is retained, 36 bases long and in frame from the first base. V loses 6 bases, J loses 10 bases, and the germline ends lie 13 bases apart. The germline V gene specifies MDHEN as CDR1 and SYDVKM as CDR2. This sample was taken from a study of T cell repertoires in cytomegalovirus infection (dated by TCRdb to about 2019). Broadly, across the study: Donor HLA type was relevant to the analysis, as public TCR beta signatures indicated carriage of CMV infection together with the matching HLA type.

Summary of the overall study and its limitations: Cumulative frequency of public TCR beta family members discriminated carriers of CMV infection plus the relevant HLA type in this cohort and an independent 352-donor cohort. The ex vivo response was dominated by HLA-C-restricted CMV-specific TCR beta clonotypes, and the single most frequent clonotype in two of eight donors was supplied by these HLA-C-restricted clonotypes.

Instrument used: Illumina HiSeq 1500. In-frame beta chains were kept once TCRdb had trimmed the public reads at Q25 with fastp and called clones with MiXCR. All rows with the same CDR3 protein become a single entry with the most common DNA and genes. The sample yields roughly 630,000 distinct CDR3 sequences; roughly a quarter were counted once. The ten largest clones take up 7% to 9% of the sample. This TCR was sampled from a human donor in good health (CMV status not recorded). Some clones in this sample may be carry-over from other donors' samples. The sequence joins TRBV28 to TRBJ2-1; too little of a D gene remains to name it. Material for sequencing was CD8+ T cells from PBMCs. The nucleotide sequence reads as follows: TGTGCCAGCAGCGGTCTGGGGATGGAGCAGTTCTTC. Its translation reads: CASSGLGMEQFF.